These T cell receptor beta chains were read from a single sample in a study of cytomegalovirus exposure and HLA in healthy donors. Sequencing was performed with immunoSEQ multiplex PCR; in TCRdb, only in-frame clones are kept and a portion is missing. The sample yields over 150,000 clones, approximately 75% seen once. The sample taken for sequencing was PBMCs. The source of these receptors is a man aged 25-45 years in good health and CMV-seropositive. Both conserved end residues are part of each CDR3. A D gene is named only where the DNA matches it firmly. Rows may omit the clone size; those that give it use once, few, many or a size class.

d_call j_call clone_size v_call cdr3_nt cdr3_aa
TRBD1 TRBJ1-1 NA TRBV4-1 TGCGCCAGCAGCCAAGATCCGGGGACAGCGATTATGAACACTGAAGCTTTCTTT CASSQDPGTAIMNTEAFF
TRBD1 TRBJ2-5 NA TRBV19 TGTGCCAGTAGTGTCGGACAGGGTGGAGCAGAGACCCAGTACTTC CASSVGQGGAETQYF
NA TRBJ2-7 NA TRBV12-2 TGTGCAAGTCGCCTCGCCTCTAGCGGGAGGTTCACCTACGAGCAGTACTTC CASRLASSGRFTYEQYF
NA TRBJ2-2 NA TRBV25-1 TGTGCCAGCCTTGAGGGGGGGCGGTACACCGGGGAGCTGTTTTTT CASLEGGRYTGELFF
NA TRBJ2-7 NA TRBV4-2 TGTGCCAGCAGCCAAGGGAAAGGGCTAGCCGACACCTCCTACGAGCAGTACTTC CASSQGKGLADTSYEQYF
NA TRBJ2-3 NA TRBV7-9 TGTGCCAGCAGCTTAGCACAGAACACAGATACGCAGTATTTT CASSLAQNTDTQYF
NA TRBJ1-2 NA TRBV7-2 TGTGCCAGCAGCTTAGAGGCGGGTAACTATGGCTACACCTTC CASSLEAGNYGYTF
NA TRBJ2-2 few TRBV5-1 TGCGCCAGCAGCTTGGCGGTCGGGGGTAACACCGGGGAGCTGTTTTTT CASSLAVGGNTGELFF
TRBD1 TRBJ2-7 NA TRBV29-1 TGCAGCATCTACTCGGGACAGGACCACGAGCAGTACTTC CSIYSGQDHEQYF
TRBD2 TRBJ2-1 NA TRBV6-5 TGTGCCAGCAGTTTAGCGCGGGAGGGGGATGAGCAGTTCTTC CASSLAREGDEQFF
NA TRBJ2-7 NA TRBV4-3 TGCACCAGCAGCCAAGCGGGACAGAAGACCTACGAGCAGTACTTC CTSSQAGQKTYEQYF
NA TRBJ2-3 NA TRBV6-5 TGTGCCAGCAGTTACTCGGGACTGGGCACAGATACGCAGTATTTT CASSYSGLGTDTQYF
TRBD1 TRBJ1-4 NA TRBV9 TGTGCCAGCAGCGATAACAGGGGCGAACTGTTTTTT CASSDNRGELFF
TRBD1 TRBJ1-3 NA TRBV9 TGTGCCAGCAGCCCCTACGGACAGGGGCTTGGAAACACCATATATTTT CASSPYGQGLGNTIYF
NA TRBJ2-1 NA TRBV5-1 TGCGCCAGCAGCTTGGACAGGATTTACAATGAGCAGTTCTTC CASSLDRIYNEQFF
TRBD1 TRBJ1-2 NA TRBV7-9 TGTGCCAGCAGTTCCTCCTTGGGACAGTTCTACTATGGCCACACCTTC CASSSSLGQFYYGHTF
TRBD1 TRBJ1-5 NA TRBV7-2 TGTGCCAGCAGCTCCGGACAGGGGCCTCAGCCCCAGCATTTT CASSSGQGPQPQHF
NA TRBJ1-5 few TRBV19 TGTGCCAGTAGTAAACTAACAGGCCAGCCCCAGCATTTT CASSKLTGQPQHF
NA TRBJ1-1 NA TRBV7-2 TGTGCCAGCAGCTTGCGGATGAACACTGAAGCTTTCTTT CASSLRMNTEAFF
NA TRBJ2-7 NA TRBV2 TGTGCCAGCAGTGAATCAACTAGTTCCTACGAGCAGTACTTC CASSESTSSYEQYF
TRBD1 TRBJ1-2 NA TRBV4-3 TGCGCCAGCAGCCAAGATACCCGGGACAGGCCACTCTATGGCTACACCTTC CASSQDTRDRPLYGYTF
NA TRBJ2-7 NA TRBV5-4 TGTGCCAGCAGCAACCGACTAACGGAAGACTTC CASSNRLTEDF
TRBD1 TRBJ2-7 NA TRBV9 TGTGCCAGCAGCGTAGGGGGACAGGGGGGCCTCTACGAGCAGTACTTC CASSVGGQGGLYEQYF
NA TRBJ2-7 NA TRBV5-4 TGTGCCAGCAGCTGGGACATCGGGTCCTACGAGCAGTACTTC CASSWDIGSYEQYF
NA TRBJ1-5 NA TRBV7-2 TGTGCCAGCAGCTTAGACGGGGGGATCGGCAATCAGCCCCAGCATTTT CASSLDGGIGNQPQHF
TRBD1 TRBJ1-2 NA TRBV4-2 TGTGCCAGCAGCCCTGAAGACCAGGGGGCGCGCTACACCTTC CASSPEDQGARYTF